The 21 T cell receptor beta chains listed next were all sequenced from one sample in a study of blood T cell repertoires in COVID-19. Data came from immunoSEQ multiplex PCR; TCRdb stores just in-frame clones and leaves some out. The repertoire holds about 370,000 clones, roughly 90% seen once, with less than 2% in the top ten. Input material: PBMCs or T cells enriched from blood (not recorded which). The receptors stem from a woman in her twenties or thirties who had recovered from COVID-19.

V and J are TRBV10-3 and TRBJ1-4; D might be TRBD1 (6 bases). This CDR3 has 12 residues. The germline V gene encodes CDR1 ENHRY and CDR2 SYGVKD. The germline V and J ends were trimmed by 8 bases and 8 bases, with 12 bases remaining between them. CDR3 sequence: CAIGAGDEKLFF. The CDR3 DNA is TGTGCCATCGGGGCAGGGGACGAAAAACTGTTTTTT.

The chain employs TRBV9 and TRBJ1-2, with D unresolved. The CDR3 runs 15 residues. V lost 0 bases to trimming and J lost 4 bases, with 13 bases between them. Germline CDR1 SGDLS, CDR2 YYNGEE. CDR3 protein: CASSVVSGGSYGYTF. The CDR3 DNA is TGTGCCAGCAGCGTAGTGTCCGGTGGGAGCTATGGCTACACCTTC.

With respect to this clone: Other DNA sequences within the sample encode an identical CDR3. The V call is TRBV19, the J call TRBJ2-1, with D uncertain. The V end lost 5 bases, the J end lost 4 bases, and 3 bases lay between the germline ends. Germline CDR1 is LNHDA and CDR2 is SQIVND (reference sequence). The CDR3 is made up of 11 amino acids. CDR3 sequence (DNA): TGTGCCAGTAGTTTATACAATGAGCAGTTCTTC. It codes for CASSLYNEQFF.

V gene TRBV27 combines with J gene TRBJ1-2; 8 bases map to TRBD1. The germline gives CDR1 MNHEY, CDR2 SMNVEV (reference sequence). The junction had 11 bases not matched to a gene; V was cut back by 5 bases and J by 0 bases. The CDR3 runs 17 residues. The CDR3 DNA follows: TGTGCCAGCAGTCCCCGGACAGGGCGCCCTCCTAACTATGGCTACACCTTC. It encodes CASSPRTGRPPNYGYTF.

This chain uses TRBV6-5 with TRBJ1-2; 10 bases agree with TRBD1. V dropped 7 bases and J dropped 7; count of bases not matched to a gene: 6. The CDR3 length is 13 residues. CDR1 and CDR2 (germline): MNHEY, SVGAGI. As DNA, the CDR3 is TGTGCCAGCACTCGACAGGGGGCGGGTGGCTACACCTTC. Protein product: CASTRQGAGGYTF.

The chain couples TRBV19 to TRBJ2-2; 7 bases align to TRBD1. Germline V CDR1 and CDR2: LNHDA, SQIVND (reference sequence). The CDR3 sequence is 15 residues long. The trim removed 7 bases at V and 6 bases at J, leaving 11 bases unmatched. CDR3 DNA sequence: TGTGCCAGTACCTATGACAGGGTGTTTTCCGGGGAGCTGTTTTTT. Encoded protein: CASTYDRVFSGELFF.

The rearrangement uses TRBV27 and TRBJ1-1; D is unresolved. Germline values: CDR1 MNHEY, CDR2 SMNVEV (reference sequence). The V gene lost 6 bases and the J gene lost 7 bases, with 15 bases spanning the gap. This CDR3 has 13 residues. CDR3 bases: TGTGCCAGCAGCACTAGAGAGAGGAGTGAAGCTTTCTTT. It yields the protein CASSTRERSEAFF.

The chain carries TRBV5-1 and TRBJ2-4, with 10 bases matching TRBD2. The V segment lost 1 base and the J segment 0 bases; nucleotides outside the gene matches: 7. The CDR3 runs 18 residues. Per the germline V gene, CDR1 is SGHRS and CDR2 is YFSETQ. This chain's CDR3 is CASSLTGLAALAKNIQYF. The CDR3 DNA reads TGCGCCAGCAGCTTGACTGGACTAGCGGCACTAGCCAAAAACATTCAGTACTTC.

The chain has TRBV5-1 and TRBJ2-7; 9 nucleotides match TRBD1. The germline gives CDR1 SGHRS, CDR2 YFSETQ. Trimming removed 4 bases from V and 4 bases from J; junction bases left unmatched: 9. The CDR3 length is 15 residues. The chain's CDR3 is CASSLTGTGNYEQYF. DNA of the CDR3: TGCGCCAGCAGCCTTACCGGGACAGGGAATTACGAGCAGTACTTC.

CDR3: CASSLGGAMGNEQFF. The CDR3, as DNA: TGTGCCAGCAGCTTAGGGGGGGCTATGGGCAATGAGCAGTTCTTC. This chain joins TRBV7-3 and TRBJ2-1; the D gene is possibly TRBD2 (7 bases). Per germline, CDR1 SGHTA and CDR2 FQGTGA. The CDR3 runs to 15 residues. The germline V and J ends were trimmed by 2 bases and 6 bases, with 14 bases remaining between them.

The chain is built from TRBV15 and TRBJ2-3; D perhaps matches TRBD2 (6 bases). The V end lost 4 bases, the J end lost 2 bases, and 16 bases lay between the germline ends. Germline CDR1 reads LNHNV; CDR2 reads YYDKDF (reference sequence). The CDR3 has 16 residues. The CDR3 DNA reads TGTGCCACCAGCACTAGTCTAGCGTTGGTCACAGATACGCAGTATTTT. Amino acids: CATSTSLALVTDTQYF.

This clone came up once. CDR3 DNA: TGTGCCAGCAGCTTACTCCTGGCGGGGGACACCGGGGAGCTGTTTTTT. Protein: CASSLLLAGDTGELFF. The rearrangement links TRBV7-3 to TRBJ2-2; 7 bases agree with TRBD2. In germline, CDR1 is SGHTA, CDR2 FQGTGA. CDR3 length equals 16 residues. The V segment lost 2 bases and the J segment 3 bases; nucleotides outside the gene matches: 6.

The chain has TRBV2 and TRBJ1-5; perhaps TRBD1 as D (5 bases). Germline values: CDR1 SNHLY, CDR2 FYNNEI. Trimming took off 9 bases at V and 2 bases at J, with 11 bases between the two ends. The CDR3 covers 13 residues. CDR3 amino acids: CASGGDGNQPQHF. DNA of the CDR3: TGTGCCAGTGGGGGGGACGGCAATCAGCCCCAGCATTTT.

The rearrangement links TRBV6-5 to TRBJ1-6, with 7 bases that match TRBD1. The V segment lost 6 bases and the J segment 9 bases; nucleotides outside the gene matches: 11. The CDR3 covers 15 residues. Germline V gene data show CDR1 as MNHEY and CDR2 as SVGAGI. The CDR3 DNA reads TGTGCCAGCAGCAGAACAGGGGATCTCTTTTCACCCCTCCACTTT. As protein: CASSRTGDLFSPLHF.

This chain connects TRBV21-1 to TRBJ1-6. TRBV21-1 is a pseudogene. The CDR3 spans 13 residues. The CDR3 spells CASTRRYSSPLHF. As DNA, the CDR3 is TGTGCCAGCACTCGGAGGTATAGTTCACCCCTCCACTTT.

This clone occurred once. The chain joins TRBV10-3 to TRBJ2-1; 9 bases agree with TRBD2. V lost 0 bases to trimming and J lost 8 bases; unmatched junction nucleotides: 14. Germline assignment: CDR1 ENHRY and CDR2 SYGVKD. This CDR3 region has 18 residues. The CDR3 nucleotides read TGTGCCATCAGTGAGTCAGGTTCGCGGTCTAGCGGGATCTATGAGCAGTTCTTC. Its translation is CAISESGSRSSGIYEQFF.

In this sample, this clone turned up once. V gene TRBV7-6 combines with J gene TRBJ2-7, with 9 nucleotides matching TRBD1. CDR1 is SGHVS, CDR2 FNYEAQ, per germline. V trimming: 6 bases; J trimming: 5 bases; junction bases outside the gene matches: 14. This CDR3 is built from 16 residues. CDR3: CASSLYLQGALNEQYF. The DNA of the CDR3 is TGTGCCAGCAGTTTATACCTACAGGGGGCGTTGAACGAGCAGTACTTC.

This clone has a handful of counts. The chain's CDR3 is CASSGTGGSQPQHF. As DNA, the CDR3 is TGTGCCAGCTCCGGGACAGGGGGGAGTCAGCCCCAGCATTTT. The chain couples TRBV18 to TRBJ1-5; 11 bases are shared with TRBD1. V dropped 6 bases and J dropped 6; count of bases not matched to a gene: 4. The germline V gene has CDR1 KGHSH and CDR2 LQKENI. This CDR3 has 14 residues.

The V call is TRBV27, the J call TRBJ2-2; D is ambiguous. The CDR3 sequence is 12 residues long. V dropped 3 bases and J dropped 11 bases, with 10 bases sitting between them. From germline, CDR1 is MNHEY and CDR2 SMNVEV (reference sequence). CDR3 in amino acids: CASSFSGLELFF. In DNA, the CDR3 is TGTGCCAGCAGTTTTTCGGGTCTAGAGCTGTTTTTT.

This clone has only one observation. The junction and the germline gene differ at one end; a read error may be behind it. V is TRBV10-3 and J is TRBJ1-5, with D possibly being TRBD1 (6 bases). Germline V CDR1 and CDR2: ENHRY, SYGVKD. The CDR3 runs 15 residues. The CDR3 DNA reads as TGTGCCATCAATGAGGGGGGGATAAGCAATCAGCCCCAGCATTTT. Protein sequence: CAINEGGISNQPQHF.

CDR3 sequence: CASSQEGRTWANTEAFF. In DNA form, the CDR3 reads TGTGCCAGCAGCCAAGAAGGGAGAACCTGGGCCAACACTGAAGCTTTCTTT. This chain links TRBV3-1 (or the pseudogene TRBV3-2) with TRBJ1-1; no clear D. The length of the CDR3 is 17 residues. The germline V gene has CDR1 LGHDT and CDR2 YNNKEL (reference sequence). Trimming pared 0 bases from V and 2 bases from J, leaving 16 bases between.